Listed below are T cell receptor beta chains from one sample, sequenced in a study of memory CD4+ T cells and cytomegalovirus serostatus. Sequencing used immunoSEQ multiplex PCR; TCRdb keeps in-frame clones, though not all of them. The data show about 38,000 clones, about 80% seen once. Sequencing was done on a sample of memory CD4+ T cells from blood. The receptors stem from an adult in good health and CMV-seropositive. The CDR3 runs from the conserved cysteine through the conserved F or W. The D gene is left open where the match is weak. Some rows have no size entry. The others give once, few or many, or a class for an expanded clone.

v_gene: TRBV18
abundance: NA
j_gene: TRBJ2-7
d_gene: TRBD1
CDR3nt: TGTGCCAGCTCACCAGGGACAGGGATCTACGAGCAGTACTTC
CDR3aa: CASSPGTGIYEQYF

v_gene: TRBV7-9
abundance: NA
j_gene: TRBJ2-7
d_gene: TRBD2
CDR3nt: TGTGCCAGCCGAAGAACACTAGCGGGGGAAGACGAGCAGTACTTC
CDR3aa: CASRRTLAGEDEQYF

v_gene: TRBV2
abundance: once
j_gene: TRBJ2-1
d_gene: NA
CDR3nt: TGTGCCAGCACCTTGGGACACGGGAATGAGCAGTTCTTC
CDR3aa: CASTLGHGNEQFF

v_gene: TRBV6-5
abundance: NA
j_gene: TRBJ2-5
d_gene: NA
CDR3nt: TGTGCCAGCAGTCATCCGATCCAAGAGACCCAGTACTTC
CDR3aa: CASSHPIQETQYF

v_gene: TRBV2
abundance: NA
j_gene: TRBJ1-2
d_gene: NA
CDR3nt: TGTGCCAGCAGTGGTACAGGAAACTATGGCTACACCTTC
CDR3aa: CASSGTGNYGYTF

v_gene: TRBV27
abundance: NA
j_gene: TRBJ1-1
d_gene: NA
CDR3nt: TGTGCCAGCAGTTTAAGCCCCCTCCGTTCGGGAAACACTGAAGCTTTCTTT
CDR3aa: CASSLSPLRSGNTEAFF

v_gene: TRBV2
abundance: NA
j_gene: TRBJ2-7
d_gene: NA
CDR3nt: TGTGCCAGCGCAAGGGGATCCTACGAGCAGTACTTC
CDR3aa: CASARGSYEQYF

v_gene: TRBV12-5
abundance: NA
j_gene: TRBJ2-5
d_gene: NA
CDR3nt: TGTGCTAGTGGTTTGACATCAGGGACCCAGTACTTC
CDR3aa: CASGLTSGTQYF

v_gene: TRBV5-1
abundance: NA
j_gene: TRBJ2-5
d_gene: TRBD1
CDR3nt: TGCGCCAGCAGCCCGGTGGGACAGGGGCGGGAGACCCAGTACTTC
CDR3aa: CASSPVGQGRETQYF

v_gene: TRBV4-3
abundance: NA
j_gene: TRBJ1-2
d_gene: NA
CDR3nt: TGCGCCAGCAGCCACCGGTTAGGGAACTATGGCTACACCTTC
CDR3aa: CASSHRLGNYGYTF

v_gene: TRBV7-2
abundance: NA
j_gene: TRBJ2-6
d_gene: TRBD2
CDR3nt: TGTGCCAGCAGCTGGACTAGCGGGGGGTCTGGGGCCAACGTCCTGACTTTC
CDR3aa: CASSWTSGGSGANVLTF

v_gene: TRBV6-5
abundance: NA
j_gene: TRBJ2-1
d_gene: NA
CDR3nt: TGTGCCAGCAGTTACCGGCTAAACAATGAGCAGTTCTTC
CDR3aa: CASSYRLNNEQFF

v_gene: TRBV7-9
abundance: NA
j_gene: TRBJ2-7
d_gene: NA
CDR3nt: TGTGCCAGCAGCCCAACGAGCTCTGGGGAGCAGTACTTC
CDR3aa: CASSPTSSGEQYF

v_gene: TRBV6-6
abundance: few
j_gene: TRBJ1-1
d_gene: NA
CDR3nt: TGTGCCAGCAGAAGCGCAGGGCTGGACACTGAAGCTTTCTTT
CDR3aa: CASRSAGLDTEAFF

v_gene: TRBV4-3
abundance: NA
j_gene: TRBJ1-1
d_gene: NA
CDR3nt: TGCGCCAGCAGCCAAGTTTGGCCAGGGGACACTGAAGCTTTCTTT
CDR3aa: CASSQVWPGDTEAFF

v_gene: TRBV29-1
abundance: NA
j_gene: TRBJ2-7
d_gene: NA
CDR3nt: TGCAGCGTGGGGGGACAAACCAGCTCCTACGAGCAGTACTTC
CDR3aa: CSVGGQTSSYEQYF

v_gene: TRBV5-4
abundance: NA
j_gene: TRBJ1-2
d_gene: NA
CDR3nt: TGTGCCAGCAGCTTGGTTAGGGCGGATGGCTACACCTTC
CDR3aa: CASSLVRADGYTF

v_gene: TRBV19
abundance: few
j_gene: TRBJ1-2
d_gene: NA
CDR3nt: TGTGCCAGTAGCCGGGGGGATGGCTACACCTTC
CDR3aa: CASSRGDGYTF

v_gene: TRBV5-8
abundance: NA
j_gene: TRBJ1-2
d_gene: NA
CDR3nt: TGTGCCAGCAGCTTGGCGCAGTCCAGGAACTATGGCTACACCTTC
CDR3aa: CASSLAQSRNYGYTF

v_gene: TRBV18
abundance: NA
j_gene: TRBJ1-5
d_gene: TRBD1
CDR3nt: TGTGCCAGCTCATCTTACCGGGACAGGGGAGAGGGGCAGCCCCAGCATTTT
CDR3aa: CASSSYRDRGEGQPQHF

v_gene: TRBV19
abundance: NA
j_gene: TRBJ2-5
d_gene: TRBD1
CDR3nt: TGTGCCAGTGGAACGGGACAGGGGGTTCGAGAGACCCAGTACTTC
CDR3aa: CASGTGQGVRETQYF

v_gene: TRBV19
abundance: NA
j_gene: TRBJ2-5
d_gene: TRBD2
CDR3nt: TGTGCCAGTAAGAAGCGGGAGGGCCAAGAGACCCAGTACTTC
CDR3aa: CASKKREGQETQYF

v_gene: TRBV4-3
abundance: NA
j_gene: TRBJ1-5
d_gene: NA
CDR3nt: TGCGCCAGCAGCCAAGAGTCCTATCAGCCCCAGCATTTT
CDR3aa: CASSQESYQPQHF

v_gene: TRBV6-5
abundance: NA
j_gene: TRBJ1-2
d_gene: NA
CDR3nt: TGTGCCAGCAGTTATTCCGGGGCATATCACACCTTC
CDR3aa: CASSYSGAYHTF

v_gene: TRBV6-5
abundance: NA
j_gene: TRBJ1-1
d_gene: NA
CDR3nt: TGTGCCAGCAGCCTCGGAATGAACACTGAAGCTTTCTTT
CDR3aa: CASSLGMNTEAFF

v_gene: TRBV19
abundance: NA
j_gene: TRBJ2-3
d_gene: NA
CDR3nt: TGTGCCAGTAGATTAGGGCGCACAGATACGCAGTATTTT
CDR3aa: CASRLGRTDTQYF

v_gene: TRBV5-1
abundance: few
j_gene: TRBJ2-2
d_gene: TRBD1
CDR3nt: TGCGCCAGCAGCTTGAGGGAACAGGGGGTCGGCGGGGAGCTGTTTTTT
CDR3aa: CASSLREQGVGGELFF

v_gene: TRBV4-1
abundance: few
j_gene: TRBJ1-2
d_gene: NA
CDR3nt: TGCGCCAGCAGCCGACAGGATACTAACTATGGCTACACCTTC
CDR3aa: CASSRQDTNYGYTF

v_gene: TRBV4-3
abundance: NA
j_gene: TRBJ2-7
d_gene: NA
CDR3nt: TGCGCCAGCAGCCAAGGGATTAGCTCACAGGGTTACGAGCAGTACTTC
CDR3aa: CASSQGISSQGYEQYF

v_gene: TRBV5-8
abundance: NA
j_gene: TRBJ2-3
d_gene: NA
CDR3nt: TGTGCCAGCAGCTTGGGCAGGAAGGCGCAGTATTTT
CDR3aa: CASSLGRKAQYF

v_gene: TRBV30
abundance: NA
j_gene: TRBJ1-2
d_gene: NA
CDR3nt: TGTGCCTGGAAAAAGGGTGGCTACACCTTC
CDR3aa: CAWKKGGYTF

v_gene: TRBV7-2
abundance: NA
j_gene: TRBJ2-1
d_gene: NA
CDR3nt: TGTGCCAGCAGCTGGGGGACCAATGAGCAGTTCTTC
CDR3aa: CASSWGTNEQFF

v_gene: TRBV7-2
abundance: few
j_gene: TRBJ1-1
d_gene: NA
CDR3nt: TGTGCCAGCAGCTTAGAGGGGGGGCAAGCTTTCTTT
CDR3aa: CASSLEGGQAFF

v_gene: TRBV28
abundance: NA
j_gene: TRBJ1-2
d_gene: NA
CDR3nt: TGTGCCAGTGTTTCGGGGGGCAAGGACTATGGCTACACCTTC
CDR3aa: CASVSGGKDYGYTF

v_gene: TRBV18
abundance: NA
j_gene: TRBJ2-5
d_gene: NA
CDR3nt: TGTGCCAGCTCACCAACACCAGGGAATTCGGGGGAGACCCAGTACTTC
CDR3aa: CASSPTPGNSGETQYF

v_gene: TRBV19
abundance: few
j_gene: TRBJ2-7
d_gene: TRBD2
CDR3nt: TGTGCCAGTAGCACCGGACTAGCGGGAGCCGAGCAGTACTTC
CDR3aa: CASSTGLAGAEQYF

v_gene: TRBV19
abundance: NA
j_gene: TRBJ2-7
d_gene: NA
CDR3nt: TGTGCCTCACGGGGTATGGGGTCCTACGAGCAGTACTTC
CDR3aa: CASRGMGSYEQYF

v_gene: TRBV11-2
abundance: few
j_gene: TRBJ2-7
d_gene: TRBD2
CDR3nt: TGTGCCAGCAGCCTAGGCATTAGCGGGTCCTCCTACGAGCAGTACTTC
CDR3aa: CASSLGISGSSYEQYF

v_gene: TRBV5-1
abundance: NA
j_gene: TRBJ1-1
d_gene: TRBD1
CDR3nt: TGCGCCAGCAGCTTGTTGCAGGGGGCGTTCGGTGAAGCTTTCTTT
CDR3aa: CASSLLQGAFGEAFF

v_gene: TRBV27
abundance: few
j_gene: TRBJ2-1
d_gene: TRBD1
CDR3nt: TGTGCCAGCAGTACAGGGGAAGGTTACTCCTACAATGAGCAGTTCTTC
CDR3aa: CASSTGEGYSYNEQFF

v_gene: TRBV4-2
abundance: NA
j_gene: TRBJ1-4
d_gene: NA
CDR3nt: TGTGCCAGCAGCCAAGATCTCTTATCGGCCCTTCGCGAAAAACTGTTTTTT
CDR3aa: CASSQDLLSALREKLFF

v_gene: TRBV5-6
abundance: few
j_gene: TRBJ1-1
d_gene: NA
CDR3nt: TGTGCCAGCAGCTCGCGTAAAAAGAACACTGAAGCTTTCTTT
CDR3aa: CASSSRKKNTEAFF

v_gene: TRBV28
abundance: once
j_gene: TRBJ1-2
d_gene: TRBD1
CDR3nt: TGTGCCAGCAGTTTGGTGACAGGGGACTACACCTTC
CDR3aa: CASSLVTGDYTF

v_gene: TRBV7-9
abundance: NA
j_gene: TRBJ2-2
d_gene: TRBD1
CDR3nt: TGTGCCAGCAGCGCCACAGGGGCCCTATACACCGGGGAGCTGTTTTTT
CDR3aa: CASSATGALYTGELFF